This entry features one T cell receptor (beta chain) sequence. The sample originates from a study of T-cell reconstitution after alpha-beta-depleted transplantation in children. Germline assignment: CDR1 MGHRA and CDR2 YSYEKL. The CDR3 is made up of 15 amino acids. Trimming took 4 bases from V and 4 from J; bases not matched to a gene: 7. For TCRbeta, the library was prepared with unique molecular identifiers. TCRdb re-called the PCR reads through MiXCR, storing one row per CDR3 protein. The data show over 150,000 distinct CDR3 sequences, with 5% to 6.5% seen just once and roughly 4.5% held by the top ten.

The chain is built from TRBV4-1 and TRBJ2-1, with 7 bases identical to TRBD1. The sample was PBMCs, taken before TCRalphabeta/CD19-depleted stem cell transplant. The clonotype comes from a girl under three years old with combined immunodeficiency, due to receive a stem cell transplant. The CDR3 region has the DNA TGCGCCAGCAGCCTCACCGGGACAGAATACAATGAGCAGTTCTTC. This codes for CASSLTGTEYNEQFF.